This T cell receptor beta chain comes out of a study of response to subunit inactivated influenza vaccine. Study-wide results and caveats: Authors suggested seasonal influenza vaccinations each recruit few new T cells.

TCRdb ran MiXCR on the RT-PCR reads and lists one entry per CDR3 protein. The table shows about 520,000 distinct CDR3 sequences, with roughly 25% occurring only once. Germline V gene lookup returns CDR1 MDHEN and CDR2 SYDVKM. The CDR3 loop spans 15 amino acids. V was trimmed by 3 bases and J by 2 bases, leaving 13 bases between them. This clonotype was found a few times. What it recognizes is unknown. The source was CD4+ T cells sorted from PBMCs, collected 4 to 6 days after vaccination. The TCR sequence derives from a man in his fifties or sixties who received an inactivated influenza vaccine. This chain connects TRBV28 to TRBJ2-5; TRBD2 is a possible D gene (5 bases). The CDR3 is CASSFGAAAQETQYF. CDR3 bases: TGTGCCAGCAGTTTCGGTGCAGCGGCGCAAGAGACCCAGTACTTC.